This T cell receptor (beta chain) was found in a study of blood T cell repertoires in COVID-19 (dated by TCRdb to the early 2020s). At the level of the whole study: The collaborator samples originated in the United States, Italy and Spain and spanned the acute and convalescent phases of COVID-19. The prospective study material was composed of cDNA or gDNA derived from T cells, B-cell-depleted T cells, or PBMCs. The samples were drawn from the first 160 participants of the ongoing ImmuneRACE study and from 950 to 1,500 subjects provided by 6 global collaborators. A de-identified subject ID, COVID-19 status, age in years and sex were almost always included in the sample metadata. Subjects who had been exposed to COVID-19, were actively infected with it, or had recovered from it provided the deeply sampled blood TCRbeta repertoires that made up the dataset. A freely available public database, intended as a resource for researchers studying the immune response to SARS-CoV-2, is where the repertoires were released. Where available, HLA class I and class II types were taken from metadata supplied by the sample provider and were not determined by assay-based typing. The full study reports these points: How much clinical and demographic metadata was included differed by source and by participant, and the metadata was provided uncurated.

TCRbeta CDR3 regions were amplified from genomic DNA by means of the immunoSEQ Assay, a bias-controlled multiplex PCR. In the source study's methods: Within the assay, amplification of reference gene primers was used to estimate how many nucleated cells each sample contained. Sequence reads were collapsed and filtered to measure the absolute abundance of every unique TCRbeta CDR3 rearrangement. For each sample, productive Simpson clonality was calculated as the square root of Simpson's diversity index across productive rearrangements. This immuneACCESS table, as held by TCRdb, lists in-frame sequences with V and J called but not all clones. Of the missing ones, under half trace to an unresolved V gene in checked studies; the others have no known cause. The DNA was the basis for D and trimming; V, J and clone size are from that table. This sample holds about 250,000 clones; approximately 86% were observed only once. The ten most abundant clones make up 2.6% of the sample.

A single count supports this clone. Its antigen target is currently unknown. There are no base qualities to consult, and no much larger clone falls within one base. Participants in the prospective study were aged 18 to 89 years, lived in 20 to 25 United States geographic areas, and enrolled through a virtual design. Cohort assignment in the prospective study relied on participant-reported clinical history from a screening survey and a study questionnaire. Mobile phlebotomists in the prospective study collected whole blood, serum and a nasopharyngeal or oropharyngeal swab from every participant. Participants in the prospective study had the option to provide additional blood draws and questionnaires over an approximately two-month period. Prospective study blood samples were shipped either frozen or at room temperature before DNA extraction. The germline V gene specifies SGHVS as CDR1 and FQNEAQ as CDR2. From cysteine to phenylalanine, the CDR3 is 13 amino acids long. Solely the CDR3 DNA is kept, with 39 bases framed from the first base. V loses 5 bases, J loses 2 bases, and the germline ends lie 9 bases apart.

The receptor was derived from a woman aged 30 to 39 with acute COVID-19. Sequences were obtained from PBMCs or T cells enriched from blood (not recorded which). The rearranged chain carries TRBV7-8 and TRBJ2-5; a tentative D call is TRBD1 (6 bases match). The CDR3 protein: CASSTGTQETQYF. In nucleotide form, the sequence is TGTGCCAGCAGCACCGGGACACAAGAGACCCAGTACTTC.